The 2 T cell receptor beta chains presented below share a single source sample, sequenced in a study of CD8 T cells in Susac syndrome (dated by TCRdb to the late 2010s). Libraries were built with the immunoSEQ multiplex PCR assay. RNA was extracted using the RNeasy kit, and about 0.45 to 1 ug of the RNA was reverse transcribed with random hexamers. TCRdb reprocessing: public reads trimmed at Q25 with fastp, clones called with MiXCR, in-frame beta chains kept. Records with the same CDR3 protein are collapsed into one entry carrying the most frequent genes and DNA. The sample records about 180,000 distinct CDR3 sequences, roughly 92% of which are singletons. The ten largest account for 0.12% of the sample. The sequencing input was CD4+ T cells from PBMCs. The receptors were gathered from a human donor with Susac syndrome.

This clonotype has just a few counts. The chain is built from TRBV9 and TRBJ1-1; TRBD1 might be the D (6 bases). V shed 3 bases and J shed 3 bases, with 12 bases lying between them. The CDR3 extends over 14 amino acids. CDR1 SGDLS and CDR2 YYNGEE come from the germline V gene. This CDR3 reads CASSASGGHTEAFF. CDR3 in DNA: TGTGCCAGCAGCGCCTCCGGGGGCCACACTGAAGCTTTCTTT.

The chain carries TRBV6-5 and TRBJ2-5, with TRBD2 identical over 7 bases. V gave up 5 bases and J gave up 4 bases; unmatched junction bases: 10. Germline CDR1 and CDR2: MNHEY and SVGAGI. The CDR3 extends over 15 amino acids. CDR3 residues: CASSRTRVGGETQYF. The CDR3 nucleotides read TGTGCCAGCAGTAGGACTAGAGTCGGGGGAGAGACCCAGTACTTC.